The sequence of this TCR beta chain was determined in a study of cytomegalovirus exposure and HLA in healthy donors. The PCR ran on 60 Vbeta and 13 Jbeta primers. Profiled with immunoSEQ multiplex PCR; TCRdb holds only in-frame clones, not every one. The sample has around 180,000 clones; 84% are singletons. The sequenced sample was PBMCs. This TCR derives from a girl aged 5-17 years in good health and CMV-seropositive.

In nucleotides, the CDR3 is TGTGCCAGCAGAAGAGCGGGGGGGGTACTAGCCAAAAACATTCAGTACTTC. This encodes CASRRAGGVLAKNIQYF. The chain is built from TRBV27 and TRBJ2-4; TRBD2 matches at 10 bases. Trimming removed 6 bases from V and 0 bases from J; junction bases left unmatched: 8. CDR3 length: 17 residues. Per the germline V gene, CDR1 is MNHEY and CDR2 is SMNVEV (reference sequence).